One and the same sample provided the 6 T cell receptor beta chains below, sequenced in a study of monozygotic twins with inflammatory bowel disease. Reprocessing the 5' RACE reads, TCRdb reports a single entry for every CDR3 protein and omits DNA. Its clone listing holds 350,000 to 400,000 distinct CDR3 sequences. What was sequenced was blood. The receptors were gathered from a human donor with ulcerative colitis or Crohn's disease, or a healthy co-twin of an affected twin (not recorded which).

This sequence joins TRBV4-2 and TRBJ2-5; TCRdb indicates TRBD2, and absent DNA this call remains unverified. In germline, CDR1 is LGHNA, CDR2 YNFKEQ. The CDR3 contains 18 residues. The CDR3: CASSRGTSGGQYQETQYF.

CDR3 in amino acids: CASSLAGTGITGELFF. The chain has TRBV7-2 and TRBJ2-2; TCRdb returns TRBD1, unconfirmable since there is no DNA. Germline loops: CDR1 SGHTA, CDR2 FQGNSA. The CDR3 extends over 16 amino acids. The full variable domain, completed using reference TRBV7-2 and TRBJ2-2, is GAGVSQSPSNKVTEKGKDVELRCDPISGHTALYWYRQSLGQGLEFLIYFQGNSAPDKSGLPSDRFSAERTGGSVSTLTIQRTQQEDSAVYLCASSLAGTGITGELFFGEGSRLTVL.

V usage is TRBV5-1 and J usage is TRBJ1-2; TCRdb selects TRBD1, and the lack of DNA leaves this call unchecked. This CDR3 spans 13 amino acids. Germline V lookup: CDR1 SGHRS, CDR2 YFSETQ. This CDR3 reads CASSLNGAYGYTF. The full variable domain, in which reference TRBV5-1 and TRBJ1-2 provide the parts outside the CDR3, is KAGVTQTPRYLIKTRGQQVTLSCSPISGHRSVSWYQQTPGQGLQFLFEYFSETQRNKGNFPGRFSGRQFSNSRSEMNVSTLELGDSALYLCASSLNGAYGYTFGSGTRLTVV.

This chain links TRBV7-9 with TRBJ2-3; with no DNA, the TCRdb D assignment of TRBD1 cannot be verified. The CDR3 consists of 13 residues. The germline gives CDR1 SEHNR, CDR2 FQNEAQ (reference sequence). The CDR3 reads CASLLGAPDTQYF.

The rearrangement joins TRBV7-3 to TRBJ2-5; TCRdb lists TRBD2, though no DNA is available to test this call. Looked up from germline, CDR1 is SGHTA and CDR2 is FQGTGA. The CDR3 sequence is 16 residues long. CDR3 protein: CASSPEFAGGLETQYF.

CDR3 region: CASSQPPRDRVRNEQFF. V gene TRBV4-1 combines with J gene TRBJ2-1; TCRdb reports TRBD1, a call that lacks DNA to check it against. Germline V gene data show CDR1 as MGHRA and CDR2 as YSYEKL. The CDR3 sequence is 17 residues long.